The T cell receptor (beta chain) under discussion was sequenced for a study of blood T cells in healthy people across ages. Regarding the study as a whole: When one million T cells were used, diversity estimates were thought to be underestimates.

A sample-barcoded 5' primer and a J-beta primer mix were used in a second PCR of about 7 to 12 cycles. TCRdb redid the calling of the 5' RACE reads with MiXCR, one entry per CDR3 protein. Of under 700,000 distinct CDR3 sequences listed, 20% to 30% are singletons. About 10 milliliters of peripheral blood were drawn from each donor into EDTA-treated tubes. This clonotype has a handful of counts. The antigen remains undetermined. V lost 6 bases and J lost 0, with 24 bases in between. The CDR3 loop spans 18 amino acids. Germline V gene data show CDR1 as DFQATT and CDR2 as SNEGSKA (reference sequence). The same data also went into a second study, on T cells of mothers and their children.

Sequenced: blood. This sequence joins TRBV20-1 and TRBJ1-5; TRBD1 is a possible D gene (6 bases). The sequence derives from a boy aged 5-17 years in good health. The CDR3 DNA is TGCAGTGCCTCCCCCCCTTTAACAGGGCTCGGTAGCAATCAGCCCCAGCATTTT. Its translation: CSASPPLTGLGSNQPQHF.